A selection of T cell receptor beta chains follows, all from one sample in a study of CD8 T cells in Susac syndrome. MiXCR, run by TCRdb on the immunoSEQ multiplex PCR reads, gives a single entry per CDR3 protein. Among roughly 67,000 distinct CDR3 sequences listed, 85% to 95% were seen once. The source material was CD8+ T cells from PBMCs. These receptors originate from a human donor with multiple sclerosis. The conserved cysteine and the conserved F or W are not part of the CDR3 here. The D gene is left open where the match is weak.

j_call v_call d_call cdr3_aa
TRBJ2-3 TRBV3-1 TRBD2 ASSQYSGNLEDTQY
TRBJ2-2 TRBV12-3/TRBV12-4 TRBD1 ASSLRDSTGELF
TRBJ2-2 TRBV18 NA ASSQGPNTGELF
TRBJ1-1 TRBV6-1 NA ASLAAPGRLGTEAF
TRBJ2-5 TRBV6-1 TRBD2 ASKASGRASQETQY
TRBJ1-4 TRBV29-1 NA SVASGAGEKLF
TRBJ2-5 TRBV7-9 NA ASSLQETQY
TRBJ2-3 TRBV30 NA AWSVGGMSADTQY
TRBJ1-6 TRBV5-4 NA ASSLDPRDSYNSPLH
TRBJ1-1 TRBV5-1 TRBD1 ASSPGQGAGTEAF
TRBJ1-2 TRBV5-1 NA ASSLPGQAYGYT
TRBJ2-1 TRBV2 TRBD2 ASRATSGGAGGEQF
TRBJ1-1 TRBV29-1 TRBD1 SVRDRDLGEAF
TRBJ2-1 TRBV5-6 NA ASSLSPSSYNEQF
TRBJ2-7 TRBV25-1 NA ASSEGSRGRDSYEQY
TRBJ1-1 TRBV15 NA ATSRVRAGASFQAF
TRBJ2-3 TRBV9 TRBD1 ASSPQGARDTQY
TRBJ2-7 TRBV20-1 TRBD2 SGTGTSDYEQY
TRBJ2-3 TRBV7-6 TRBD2 ASSRLAERTDTQY
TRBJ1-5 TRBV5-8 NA ASSLGAANQPQH
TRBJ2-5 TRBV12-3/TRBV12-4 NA ASSSRGETQY
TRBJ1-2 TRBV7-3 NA ASSFSSFLTNYGYT
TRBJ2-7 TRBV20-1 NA SARDLGQGNSYEQY
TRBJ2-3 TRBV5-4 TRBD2 ASSLAGGGADTQY
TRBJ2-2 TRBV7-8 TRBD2 ASSFLGTSGSGELF
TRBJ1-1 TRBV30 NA AWRMNTEAF
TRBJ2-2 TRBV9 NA ASSAGYGELF
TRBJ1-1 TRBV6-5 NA ASSYKAGSLNTEAF
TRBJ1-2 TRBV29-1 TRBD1 SVDQGASGYT
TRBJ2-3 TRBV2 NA ASPGGVTDTQY
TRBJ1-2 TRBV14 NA ASSPQKGGYT
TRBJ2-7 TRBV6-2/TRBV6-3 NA ASSWGGGSYEQY
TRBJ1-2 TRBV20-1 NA SAREERGRGGYT
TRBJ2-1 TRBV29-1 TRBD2 SVDGMGSGSPYNEQF
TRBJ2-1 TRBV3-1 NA ASSHSYLAAREEQF
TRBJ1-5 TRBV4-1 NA ASSQGHGASQPQH
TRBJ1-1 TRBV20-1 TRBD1 SAWDRAGTEAF
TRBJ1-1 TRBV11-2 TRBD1 ASSLGPGGGTEAF
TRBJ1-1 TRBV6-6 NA ASSLSSANTEAF
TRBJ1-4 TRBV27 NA ASSIPGEKLF
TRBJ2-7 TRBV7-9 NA ASSFLDGSHEQY
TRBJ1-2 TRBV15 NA ATSSKGSQYGYT
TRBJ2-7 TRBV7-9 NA ASSFPGYYEQY
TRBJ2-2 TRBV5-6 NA ASRGFTGELF
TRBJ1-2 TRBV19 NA ATAAGTYGYT
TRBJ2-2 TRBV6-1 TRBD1 ASSPSDRPNTGELF
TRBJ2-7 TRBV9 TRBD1 ASSPAGTGGYEQY
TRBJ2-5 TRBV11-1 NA ASSSSPRETQY
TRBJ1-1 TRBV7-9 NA ASSFLGGQAF
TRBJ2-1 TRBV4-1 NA ASSQGGNSEQF
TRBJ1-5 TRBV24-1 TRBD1 ATSEPPGQEGSQPQH
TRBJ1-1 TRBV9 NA ASSRAQLNTEAF
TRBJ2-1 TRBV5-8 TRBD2 ASRGGIEQF
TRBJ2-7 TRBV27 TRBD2 ASGEGLQASEQY
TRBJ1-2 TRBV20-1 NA SAPSTGGRGYT
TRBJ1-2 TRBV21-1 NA ASSKDRGDGYT
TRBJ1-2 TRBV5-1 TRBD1 ASSLNRQGIGYGYT
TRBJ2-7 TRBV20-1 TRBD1 SARDRRGESYEQY
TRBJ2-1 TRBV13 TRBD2 ASSFSGGAYNEQF